This entry lists 21 T cell receptor beta chains sequenced from one sample in a study of T cell changes during pregnancy in multiple sclerosis. The method was immunoSEQ multiplex PCR; TCRdb's version includes in-frame clones alone and lacks a portion of them. The sample lists approximately 37,000 clones, roughly 90% occurring once. The sample consisted of CD8+ T cells from peripheral blood mononuclear cells, taken in the first trimester of pregnancy. The receptors shown here come from a female donor with multiple sclerosis, enrolled in a pregnancy study.

This rearrangement joins TRBV19 to TRBJ1-1, with a possible D match to TRBD1 (5 bases). The V gene lost 3 bases and the J gene lost 1 base, with 6 bases spanning the gap. The CDR3 runs 13 residues. Germline V gene sequence: CDR1 LNHDA, CDR2 SQIVND (reference sequence). CDR3 protein: CASSIGGNTEAFF. The CDR3 DNA is TGTGCCAGTAGTATCGGGGGGAACACTGAAGCTTTCTTT.

The chain is built from TRBV14 and TRBJ2-1; TRBD2 agrees at 8 bases. Germline lookup yields CDR1 SGHDN and CDR2 FVKESK. The CDR3 is made up of 14 amino acids. Losses at the gene ends were 1 base for V and 8 bases for J; bases not matched to a gene: 4. CDR3 in DNA: TGTGCCAGCAGCCAAGTTGGTAGCGGGGATGAGCAGTTCTTC. It codes for CASSQVGSGDEQFF.

The rearrangement links TRBV6-1 to TRBJ2-1; D not resolved. Germline CDR1 reads MNHNS; CDR2 reads SASEGT. Trimming pared 2 bases from V and 5 bases from J, leaving 19 bases between. This CDR3 is built from 17 residues. The CDR3 reads CASSEHLVGLAHNEQFF. CDR3 in DNA: TGTGCCAGCAGTGAACATCTGGTCGGATTAGCCCACAATGAGCAGTTCTTC.

The chain carries TRBV27 and TRBJ2-3, with D possibly TRBD2 on 5 matching bases. Looked up from germline, CDR1 is MNHEY and CDR2 is SMNVEV (reference sequence). With 3 bases removed from V and 0 bases from J, the gap between germline ends came to 10 bases. The CDR3 covers 15 residues. The CDR3: CASSLGSGSTDTQYF. The CDR3, as DNA: TGTGCCAGCAGTTTGGGCAGCGGCAGCACAGATACGCAGTATTTT.

The genes are TRBV25-1 and TRBJ2-3, with TRBD1 matching 7 bases. CDR1 and CDR2 from the germline V gene are MGHDK and SYGVNS. V lost 3 bases and J lost 4; bases outside the gene matches: 7. The CDR3 loop spans 15 amino acids. The chain's CDR3 is CASSDRRQGSDTQYF. For the CDR3, the DNA is TGTGCCAGCAGTGACCGTAGACAGGGTTCAGATACGCAGTATTTT.

By share, this clone ranks as large (0.1 to 1%). Other nucleotide sequences from this sample produce the same CDR3. V and J are TRBV27 and TRBJ2-7; 12 nucleotides line up with TRBD1. The CDR3 is 15 amino acids. Germline values: CDR1 MNHEY, CDR2 SMNVEV (reference sequence). Trimming cost V 0 bases and J 4 bases; bases outside gene matches: 1. Here the CDR3 reads CASSLSGQGAYEQYF. CDR3 DNA: TGTGCCAGCAGTTTATCGGGACAGGGGGCTTACGAGCAGTACTTC.

This clone was seen repeatedly, ten times or more. The rearrangement joins TRBV6-4 to TRBJ2-2; D possibly corresponds to TRBD1 (5 bases). V lost 3 bases and J 3 bases, leaving 8 bases between the germline ends. Germline CDR1 is MRHNA and CDR2 is SNTAGT. CDR3 size: 14 residues. The CDR3, as DNA: TGTGCCAGCAGTGATACAGGCGACACCGGGGAGCTGTTTTTT. Translating gives CASSDTGDTGELFF.

J is TRBJ2-3 and V is TRBV6-1; 7 bases fit TRBD2. The CDR3 extends over 11 amino acids. CDR1 is MNHNS and CDR2 is SASEGT in the germline V gene. J gave up 13 bases and V 6 bases, and 7 bases lay outside the gene matches. As DNA, the CDR3 is TGTGCCAGCAGGGGAGGGGCCCTCGAGTATTTT. It specifies CASRGGALEYF.

V is TRBV29-1 and J is TRBJ1-2, with TRBD1 as a possible D gene (5 bases). This CDR3 region has 15 residues. V shed 4 bases and J shed 4 bases, with 19 bases lying between them. The germline V gene has CDR1 SQVTM and CDR2 ANQGSEA. The CDR3 spells CSVAEDDSWSYGYTF. The CDR3, as DNA: TGCAGCGTTGCCGAAGATGACAGCTGGAGCTATGGCTACACCTTC.

The gene calls are TRBV7-7 and TRBJ2-7; 10 bases line up with TRBD1. V shed 1 base, J shed 5 bases, and the junction held 2 bases outside the gene matches. Germline assignment: CDR1 SSHAT and CDR2 FNYEAQ (reference sequence). The CDR3 spans 14 residues. CDR3: CASSLGGTGDEQYF. As DNA, the CDR3 is TGTGCCAGCAGCTTAGGGGGGACAGGGGACGAGCAGTACTTC.

This clone is medium-sized in the sample. The chain employs TRBV14 and TRBJ2-7, with 9 bases fitting TRBD1. The CDR3 has 14 amino acids. Looked up from germline, CDR1 is SGHDN and CDR2 is FVKESK. V shed 6 bases and J 3 bases; nucleotides not matched to a gene: 6. The CDR3 loop is CASRGQGPRYEQYF. The CDR3 nucleotides are TGTGCCAGCAGGGGACAGGGCCCTCGCTACGAGCAGTACTTC. The full variable domain, its missing parts supplied by reference TRBV14 and TRBJ2-7, is EAGVTQFPSHSVIEKGQTVTLRCDPISGHDNLYWYRRVMGKEIKFLLHFVKESKQDESGMPNNRFLAERTGGTYSTLKVQPAELEDSGVYFCASRGQGPRYEQYFGPGTRLTVT.

The V call is TRBV9, the J call TRBJ2-7; 7 bases line up with TRBD1. Germline CDR1 reads SGDLS; CDR2 reads YYNGEE. The trim removed 3 bases at V and 2 bases at J, leaving 17 bases unmatched. This CDR3 has 18 residues. Here the CDR3 reads CASSGAIQQGLGTYEQYF. The CDR3 DNA sequence: TGTGCCAGCAGCGGAGCGATTCAACAGGGGTTGGGGACCTACGAGCAGTACTTC.

The rearrangement joins TRBV9 to TRBJ2-4; a weak D match, TRBD1 (6 bases). Trimming took 2 bases from V and 1 from J, leaving 10 bases between them. CDR3 size: 15 residues. Per the germline V gene, CDR1 is SGDLS and CDR2 is YYNGEE. The CDR3 protein is CASSVDGGAKNIQYF. The DNA of the CDR3 is TGTGCCAGCAGCGTCGATGGGGGCGCCAAAAACATTCAGTACTTC.

The V gene is TRBV5-1, the J gene TRBJ2-7, with D possibly matching TRBD1 (6 bases). CDR1 is SGHRS, CDR2 YFSETQ, per germline. V gave up 4 bases and J gave up 4 bases, with 18 bases separating them. The CDR3 is 15 residues long. Here the CDR3 reads CASSLWTAPTYEQYF. Here the CDR3 DNA reads TGCGCCAGCAGCCTATGGACAGCCCCTACTTACGAGCAGTACTTC.

The chain couples TRBV29-1 to TRBJ1-2, with D possibly TRBD1 on 5 matching bases. Germline assignment: CDR1 SQVTM and CDR2 ANQGSEA. V lost 3 bases and J lost 3, with 11 bases in between. The CDR3 has 13 amino acids. The CDR3 DNA reads TGCAGCGTTGATAACCGGGGGGACTATGGCTACACCTTC. This gives the protein CSVDNRGDYGYTF.

V usage is TRBV7-2 and J usage is TRBJ2-7; 9 nucleotides match TRBD1. Germline CDR1 and CDR2: SGHTA and FQGNSA. The CDR3 consists of 15 residues. V trimming: 5 bases; J trimming: 6 bases; junction bases outside the gene matches: 11. The DNA for the CDR3 is TGTGCCAGCAGCCGATCCGGGACAGGGTTGGGCGAGCAGTACTTC. Protein: CASSRSGTGLGEQYF.

The J gene is TRBJ2-3, the V gene TRBV7-6, with D uncertain. CDR1 and CDR2 from the germline V gene are SGHVS and FNYEAQ. V was shortened by 11 bases and J by 3 bases, with 9 bases between the two germline ends. The CDR3 runs 11 residues. The CDR3 protein is CAVLQTDTQYF. The DNA of the CDR3 is TGTGCCGTGCTTCAGACAGATACGCAGTATTTT.

The CDR3 DNA follows: TGTGCCAGTAGTCTAGGGGGACAGGGTTCCTACGAGCAGTACTTC. Its protein product is CASSLGGQGSYEQYF. The chain combines TRBV19 with TRBJ2-7; 9 positions match TRBD1. The V and J ends lost 5 bases and 1 base, in that order; junction bases with no gene match: 6. The CDR3 is 15 residues long. The germline V gene has CDR1 LNHDA and CDR2 SQIVND (reference sequence).

Only one count was recorded for this clone. The gene calls are TRBV27 and TRBJ2-1; D ambiguous. The ends were cut back, 5 bases at V and 2 bases at J, with 7 bases in the middle. The V gene's germline CDR1 is MNHEY and CDR2 SMNVEV (reference sequence). This CDR3 comprises 13 residues. CDR3 coding DNA: TGTGCCAGCAGTCTCAACACCTACAATGAGCAGTTCTTC. Protein product: CASSLNTYNEQFF.

The chain has TRBV25-1 and TRBJ2-2; no clear D. CDR3 length equals 14 residues. V lost 4 bases, J lost 7 bases, and 13 bases lay in between. Germline assignment: CDR1 MGHDK and CDR2 SYGVNS. The DNA of the CDR3 is TGTGCCAGCAGTGTCGCAGAAGACATCGGGGAGCTGTTTTTT. It encodes CASSVAEDIGELFF.

Written as DNA, the CDR3 is TGTGCCGGCACCAGAAGTAGCTTTGTCGATGAGCAGTTCTTC. This codes for CAGTRSSFVDEQFF. The chain uses TRBV9 and TRBJ2-1; D unresolved. The CDR3 runs 14 residues. The V and J ends lost 10 bases and 8 bases respectively, with 22 bases between them. Germline CDR1 SGDLS, CDR2 YYNGEE.